The text below deals with one TCR beta chain. The antigen remains unidentified. Repertoires were generated with immunoSEQ multiplex PCR, while TCRdb's copy carries only in-frame clones and drops some. The sample includes about 100,000 clones, approximately 90% of them seen just once. This CDR3 is 14 amino acids long. CDR1 SGDLS and CDR2 YYNGEE come from the germline V gene. With 1 base removed from V and 5 bases from J, the gap between germline ends came to 10 bases. The data belong to a study of OX40 agonist ivuxolimab in advanced cancers. Across the study: Clinicians treated patients with ivuxolimab, an agonistic anti-OX40 (CD134) antibody. Each patient was given ivuxolimab into a vein every 2 weeks, at 0.01 to 10 mg/kg.

Regarding the study as a whole: Compared with CD4+, CD8+ T cells on average had more expanded clones.

Sampling times: baseline, cycle 4 day 1, cycle 7 day 1. This clonotype was obtained from an adult with an advanced solid tumor such as melanoma, head and neck, liver or kidney cancer. The sample was CD4+ or CD8+ T cells sorted from blood, taken in a trial of the OX40 agonist ivuxolimab. The rearrangement joins TRBV9 to TRBJ2-1; D unclear. The CDR3 DNA sequence: TGTGCCAGCAGCGTAACGTCGATCAACAATGAGCAGTTCTTC. It is translated as CASSVTSINNEQFF.